The rows below give T cell receptor beta chains drawn from one sample of a study of blood T cells in healthy people across ages. TCRdb ran MiXCR on the 5' RACE reads and lists one entry per CDR3 protein. The table shows some 1,500,000 distinct CDR3 sequences, with about 42% occurring only once. The sequenced sample was blood. These receptors were obtained from a woman between 18 and 30 years old in good health. Each CDR3 is given with its conserved first and last residue. A D gene is named only where the DNA matches it firmly. For some rows the clone size is stated as once, few or many, or as a class when expanded; others skip it.

>NA|TRBV6-6|NA|TRBJ2-4
TGTGCCAGCAGGGCCCCAGGTGGAGTCATTCAGTACTTC
CASRAPGGVIQYF
>once|TRBV20-1|NA|TRBJ1-1
TGCAGTGCACGACAGCCGGAAACTGAAGCTTTCTTT
CSARQPETEAFF
>NA|TRBV4-3|TRBD2|TRBJ2-3
TGCGCCAGCAGCCAAGATCCATTTGCGGGAGGGGCAGATACGCAGTATTTT
CASSQDPFAGGADTQYF
>few|TRBV29-1|NA|TRBJ2-3
TGCAGCGTAGATGACACACCGTCCACAGATACGCAGTATTTT
CSVDDTPSTDTQYF
>NA|TRBV27|NA|TRBJ1-6
TGTGCCAGCAGCAACTTCAATTCACCCCTCCACTTT
CASSNFNSPLHF
>NA|TRBV6-5|NA|TRBJ2-5
TGTGCCAGCAGCACCTCGCTGGGCCGAAGGGAGACCCAGTACTTC
CASSTSLGRRETQYF
>few|TRBV7-9|NA|TRBJ2-1
TGTGCCAGCAGCCTCCGTTGGGATGAGCAGTTCTTC
CASSLRWDEQFF
>few|TRBV4-3|NA|TRBJ2-2
TGCGCCAGCAGCCCAAGACGCTCTTGGGGCACCGGGGAGCTGTTTTTT
CASSPRRSWGTGELFF
>NA|TRBV25-1|NA|TRBJ1-6
TGTGCCAGCAGTGAATTACGGGACGGAAATTCACCCCTCCACTTT
CASSELRDGNSPLHF
>few|TRBV20-1|NA|TRBJ2-7
TGCAGTGCTAGCGCTAGGACTACCTACAATGAGCAGTACTTC
CSASARTTYNEQYF
>few|TRBV6-1|NA|TRBJ1-2
TGTGCCAGCAGTGAAGCGCCCCGGCTCGGCTACACCTTC
CASSEAPRLGYTF
>few|TRBV29-1|NA|TRBJ2-1
TGCAACATAGCGGACAATGAGCAGTTCTTC
CNIADNEQFF
>NA|TRBV9|NA|TRBJ2-3
TGTGCCAGCAGCCGACGACCGGGGGCAGATACGCAGTATTTT
CASSRRPGADTQYF
>NA|TRBV20-1|NA|TRBJ2-7
TGCAGTGCTACCGGGAATGAGCAGTACTTC
CSATGNEQYF
>NA|TRBV3-1|TRBD1|TRBJ1-2
TGTGCCAGCAGCCAAGGATATGGGGGGCAAGGGGGCGGCTACACCTTC
CASSQGYGGQGGGYTF
>NA|TRBV28|TRBD1|TRBJ1-5
TGTGCCAGCAGCCTGCGGGACAGGCATCGACAGCCCCAGCATTTT
CASSLRDRHRQPQHF
>NA|TRBV28|NA|TRBJ2-7
TGTGCCAGCAGTTTTAATTTTTACGAGCAGTACTTC
CASSFNFYEQYF
>NA|TRBV12-3/TRBV12-4|NA|TRBJ2-1
TGTGCCAGCAGTTTCCGGGGCACAGAGCACAAGCAGTTCTTC
CASSFRGTEHKQFF
>NA|TRBV5-1|NA|TRBJ2-5
TGCGCCAGCAGAACCGGGCCACGGACGGAGACCCAGTACTTC
CASRTGPRTETQYF
>NA|TRBV21-1|NA|TRBJ1-2
TGTGCCAGCAGCAAAGCCCTGTTGGGGAAAGAAGAGGATGGCTACACCTTC
CASSKALLGKEEDGYTF
>few|TRBV29-1|NA|TRBJ1-4
TGCAGCGGGGCTCGTGGCGGGAATGAAAAACTGTTTTTT
CSGARGGNEKLFF
>few|TRBV3-1|TRBD2|TRBJ2-3
TGTGCCAGCAGCCACCGACTAGCGGGGGAGCTGCTGGATACGCAGTATTTT
CASSHRLAGELLDTQYF
>NA|TRBV3-1|NA|TRBJ2-5
TGTGCCAGCAGCCAAGGGGGGAATTGGGAGACCCAGTACTTC
CASSQGGNWETQYF
>few|TRBV20-1|NA|TRBJ2-3
TGCAGTGCTACGGAGGGGACAGATACGCAGTATTTT
CSATEGTDTQYF
>NA|TRBV7-2|TRBD2|TRBJ2-1
TGTGCCAGCAGCTTTAGCGGGAGGGGCATTTACAATGAGCAGTTCTTC
CASSFSGRGIYNEQFF
>NA|TRBV5-1|NA|TRBJ2-1
TGCGCCAGCAGAAGGACAGACCAGTCCTACAATGAACAGTTCTTC
CASRRTDQSYNEQFF
>NA|TRBV9|NA|TRBJ2-5
TGTGCCAGCAGCCCAATGCAAGAGACCCAGTACTTC
CASSPMQETQYF
>NA|TRBV7-2|NA|TRBJ1-2
TGTGCCAGCAGACCAGGGACCTCCTCCAATAACTATGGCTACACCTTC
CASRPGTSSNNYGYTF
>NA|TRBV6-1|NA|TRBJ2-1
TGTGCCAGCAAGGAGGGGTCCCCCTACAATGAGCAGTTCTTC
CASKEGSPYNEQFF
>NA|TRBV20-1|NA|TRBJ2-2
TGCAGTGTTCCCGGCCAGGCGGGCGGGGAGCTGTTTTTT
CSVPGQAGGELFF
>NA|TRBV5-1|NA|TRBJ2-2
TGCGCCAGCAGCTTGGAGGCCACTATCACCGGGGAGCTGTTTTTT
CASSLEATITGELFF
>NA|TRBV2|NA|TRBJ2-1
TGTGCCAGCAGTGAACAATCAGGGAGATGGGACAATGAGCAGTTCTTC
CASSEQSGRWDNEQFF
>once|TRBV7-9|NA|TRBJ1-2
TGTGCCAGCAAGGAGGTCTCTCGCCCCTATGGCTACACCTTC
CASKEVSRPYGYTF
>few|TRBV4-3|TRBD2|TRBJ2-7
TGCGCCAGCAGCCCGGGACTAGCGGGGTTTGAGCAGTACTTC
CASSPGLAGFEQYF
>NA|TRBV27|TRBD1|TRBJ2-2
TGTGCCAGCAGCCCACTTGACAGGGCTTTGGTCACCGGGGAGCTGTTTTTT
CASSPLDRALVTGELFF
>once|TRBV6-2/TRBV6-3|NA|TRBJ2-3
TGTGCCAGCAGCAACAGGGTCACAGATACGCGGTATTTT
CASSNRVTDTRYF
>NA|TRBV25-1|TRBD1|TRBJ1-6
TGTGCCAGCAGTGAGACAGGGGTAGGATCACCCCTCCACTTT
CASSETGVGSPLHF
>few|TRBV21-1|NA|TRBJ1-2
TGTGCCAGCAGTTCCACAGCTATCTATGGCTACACCTTC
CASSSTAIYGYTF
>few|TRBV24-1|NA|TRBJ2-7
TGTGCCACCAGTGAAGGGCCGGCCACGCAGTACTTC
CATSEGPATQYF
>NA|TRBV5-8|TRBD2|TRBJ2-5
TGTGCCAGCAGCTTGGTCGGGGGGGCAAGGGACAATGAGCAGTACTTC
CASSLVGGARDNEQYF
>few|TRBV18|TRBD2|TRBJ2-1
TGTGCCAGCTCACCATATGGGACTAGCGGGAGGGGAGAGCAGTTCTTC
CASSPYGTSGRGEQFF
>NA|TRBV30|TRBD1|TRBJ1-5
TGTGCCTGGAGTTCTTGGGACAGGGAAGATCAGCCCCAGCATTTT
CAWSSWDREDQPQHF
>NA|TRBV7-2|NA|TRBJ1-1
TGTGCCAGCAGCACAAGACATTTGAACACTGAAACTTTCTTT
CASSTRHLNTETFF
>NA|TRBV6-2/TRBV6-3|NA|TRBJ2-5
TGTGCCAGCAGTCACCCAATTAAGACCCAGTACTTC
CASSHPIKTQYF
>few|TRBV4-1|TRBD1|TRBJ1-2
TGCGCCAGCAGCCAAGATCGGAGGGGACAGGGGGCTGTGTATGGCTACACCTTC
CASSQDRRGQGAVYGYTF
>NA|TRBV9|TRBD2|TRBJ2-1
TGTGCCAGCAGCGTAGGTCCAGCGGGGAGCTCCTACAATGAGCAGTTCTTC
CASSVGPAGSSYNEQFF
>NA|TRBV7-3|TRBD2|TRBJ2-1
TGTGCCAGCAGTAAGCTAGCGGATTACAATGAGCAGTTCTTC
CASSKLADYNEQFF
>few|TRBV6-1|NA|TRBJ2-3
TGTGCCAGTACCTACAGGGCTGGGTTCACAGATACGCAGTATTTT
CASTYRAGFTDTQYF